This TCR beta chain was identified during a study of OX40 agonist ivuxolimab in advanced cancers. Study observations and caveats: Within 6 weeks, CD4+ and CD8+ blood T cells expanded clonally at 0.1 to 3.0 mg/kg.

CDR1 is SGHNT, CDR2 YENEEA, per germline. V was shortened by 5 bases and J by 7 bases, with 23 bases between the two germline ends. The CDR3 is 16 amino acids. Of note for this clone: Its antigen is not identified.

Produced via immunoSEQ multiplex PCR; TCRdb's table is partial and in-frame only. The repertoire holds almost 70,000 clones, with roughly 88% as singletons. The TCR sequence derives from an adult with an advanced solid tumor such as melanoma, head and neck, liver or kidney cancer. The chain has TRBV11-3 and TRBJ2-5; D is perhaps TRBD1 or TRBD2 (5 bases each). Source: CD4+ or CD8+ T cells sorted from blood, taken in a trial of the OX40 agonist ivuxolimab. The CDR3 spells CASSPNRQRGWATQYF. The DNA for the CDR3 is TGTGCCAGCAGCCCGAACAGACAGAGGGGATGGGCGACCCAGTACTTC.